The text below deals with one T cell receptor (beta chain). TCRdb reprocessed the RT-PCR reads with MiXCR, giving one entry per CDR3 protein. The sample has around 700,000 distinct CDR3 sequences; 14% are singletons. This CDR3 is 16 amino acids long. The V and J ends lost 1 base and 5 bases, in that order; junction bases with no gene match: 7. Per germline, CDR1 LGHNA and CDR2 YNFKEQ. This chain connects TRBV4-2 to TRBJ1-4, with 7 positions matching TRBD1. The source material was memory CD4+ T cells from blood. The source of this sequence is a female donor in good health, serving as a healthy control. The DNA for the CDR3 is TGTGCCAGCAGCCAAGCCGTACAGGGGCACAATGAAAAACTGTTTTTT. Its protein is CASSQAVQGHNEKLFF.